A single sample gave rise to the 30 T cell receptor beta chains below, sequenced in a study of CXCR3-negative and CXCR3-positive naive CD8 T cells (dated by TCRdb to the late 2010s). The paper as a whole reports these results and caveats: TRB CDR3s from CXCR3-positive naive cells showed higher hydrophobicity (lower Kidera factor 4), lower energy, and higher strength and volume indices than CXCR3-negative naive cells.

These receptors are not linked to any known antigen. These reads were obtained on a NextSeq 550. The Human TCR Profiling Kit (MiLaboratory) was used to prepare UMI-labeled 5' RACE TRB cDNA libraries. TCRdb reprocessed the raw reads; every CDR3 protein sequence is a single record, and DNA is not supplied. The sample's table lists a count of some 54,000 distinct CDR3 sequences. The ten most abundant clones make up roughly 0.58% of the sample. The sequenced sample was naive CXCR3+ CD8+ T cells from blood. The sample's cell subset or site, from its label and the paper: CD45RO-CCR7+CD27+CD95- naive CD8+ T cells expressing CXCR3 (TNR3+). These receptors were collected from a human donor in good health. Some clones in this sample may be carry-over from other donors' samples.

This rearrangement joins TRBV29-1 to TRBJ2-5; as DNA is missing, the TRBD2 call by TCRdb cannot be tested. This CDR3 is 14 amino acids long. Per germline, CDR1 SQVTM and CDR2 ANQGSEA. This chain's CDR3 is CSPTRRGHQETQYF.

The chain uses TRBV28 and TRBJ2-1. The CDR3 is 11 residues long. The V gene's germline CDR1 is MDHEN and CDR2 SYDVKM. The CDR3 protein is CSRSSYNEQFF.

This chain links TRBV7-9 with TRBJ2-3. The CDR3 spans 15 residues. Germline CDR1 SEHNR, CDR2 FQNEAQ (reference sequence). The CDR3 here is CASSLVGESTDTQYF.

This rearrangement joins TRBV5-1 to TRBJ2-7. The CDR3 totals 13 residues. Germline CDR1 SGHRS, CDR2 YFSETQ. The CDR3 sequence: CASSLVGTYEQYF.

This rearrangement joins TRBV6-5 to TRBJ2-3; TCRdb calls TRBD2, which cannot be checked without DNA. There are 15 residues in the CDR3. Germline assignment: CDR1 MNHEY and CDR2 SVGAGI. CDR3 amino acids: CASSTGTSSTDTQYF.

The V gene is TRBV29-1, the J gene TRBJ2-3; checking the TCRdb D call of TRBD2 is not possible without DNA. CDR1 SQVTM and CDR2 ANQGSEA come from the germline V gene. This CDR3 contains 13 residues. CDR3 loop: CSVSGGSTDTQYF.

This sequence joins TRBV12-3 or TRBV12-4 and TRBJ2-7; TCRdb gives TRBD1 as the D gene, but with no DNA this cannot be confirmed. The length of the CDR3 is 12 residues. This CDR3 reads CASSLNRDEQYF.

V gene TRBV7-6 combines with J gene TRBJ2-1. The CDR3 runs to 12 residues. Germline CDR1 and CDR2: SGHVS and FNYEAQ. The CDR3: CASSLAAHEQFF.

The chain employs TRBV28 and TRBJ1-5. CDR1 and CDR2 from the germline V gene are MDHEN and SYDVKM. The CDR3 contains 15 residues. This CDR3 is CASSLGGEGNQPQHF.

V usage is TRBV6-2 or TRBV6-3 and J usage is TRBJ2-1; there is no DNA to check the TCRdb D call of TRBD1. CDR1 is MNHEY and CDR2 is SVGEGT in the germline V gene. The CDR3 length is 14 residues. The CDR3: CASSHPSAPRRQFF.

The chain joins TRBV27 to TRBJ2-4; TCRdb reports TRBD2, a call that lacks DNA to check it against. CDR1 MNHEY and CDR2 SMNVEV come from the germline V gene (reference sequence). CDR3 length equals 17 residues. CDR3 protein: CASSSLSGGALKNIQYF.

This chain connects TRBV6-2 or TRBV6-3 to TRBJ1-1; TCRdb lists TRBD1, though no DNA is available to test this call. The CDR3 is 15 amino acids. Germline-derived CDR1 and CDR2 are MNHEY and SVGEGT. The CDR3: CASSSGDRRNTEAFF.

V usage is TRBV6-2 or TRBV6-3 and J usage is TRBJ1-1. Germline values: CDR1 MNHEY, CDR2 SVGEGT. The length of the CDR3 is 16 residues. The CDR3: CASSYGGWDMNTEAFF.

The CDR3 sequence: CSVEWETANTGELFF. The genes are TRBV29-1 and TRBJ2-2. The CDR3 consists of 15 residues. The germline gives CDR1 SQVTM, CDR2 ANQGSEA.

The chain couples TRBV7-8 to TRBJ2-7; TCRdb's D call, TRBD1, is unchecked because there is no DNA. This CDR3 is built from 14 residues. Germline CDR1 and CDR2: SGHVS and FQNEAQ. The CDR3 is CASSPTRGSYEQYF.

The rearrangement uses TRBV7-2 and TRBJ2-4; TCRdb outputs TRBD1, but without DNA this stays unchecked. CDR3 size: 16 residues. CDR1 is SGHTA and CDR2 is FQGNSA in the germline V gene. The CDR3 is CASSYTGDSTVHIQYF.

The CDR3 reads CASSFTRGIEDGEKLFF. The chain uses TRBV7-9 and TRBJ1-4; there is no DNA to check the TCRdb D call of TRBD1. The CDR3 has 17 amino acids. The germline gives CDR1 SEHNR, CDR2 FQNEAQ (reference sequence).

The chain is built from TRBV5-5 and TRBJ2-7. CDR3 length: 13 amino acids. In germline, CDR1 is SGHKS, CDR2 YYEKEE (reference sequence). This CDR3 reads CASSWGGTYEQYF. The full variable domain, in which reference TRBV5-5 and TRBJ2-7 provide the parts outside the CDR3, is DAGVTQSPTHLIKTRGQQVTLRCSPISGHKSVSWYQQVLGQGPQFIFQYYEKEERGRGNFPDRFSARQFPNYSSELNVNALLLGDSALYLCASSWGGTYEQYFGPGTRLTVT.

The gene calls are TRBV27 and TRBJ2-3. The CDR3 spans 13 residues. CDR1 is MNHEY and CDR2 is SMNVEV in the germline V gene (reference sequence). This chain's CDR3 is CASSLLGTDTQYF.

The V call is TRBV12-3 or TRBV12-4, the J call TRBJ2-7. The CDR3 has 11 amino acids. The CDR3: CASSLVNEQYF.

The J gene is TRBJ1-1, the V gene TRBV30; TCRdb outputs TRBD1, but without DNA this stays unchecked. The CDR3 is 15 amino acids. The germline CDR1 and CDR2 sequences are GTSNPN and SVGIG (reference sequence). CDR3 amino acids: CAWSDWTGLNTEAFF.

The chain employs TRBV5-1 and TRBJ2-1; TCRdb's D call, TRBD2, is unchecked because there is no DNA. The CDR3 has 14 residues. Germline CDR1 SGHRS, CDR2 YFSETQ. The CDR3 spells CASSEWGTNNEQFF.

The chain links TRBV28 to TRBJ2-7. Germline assignment: CDR1 MDHEN and CDR2 SYDVKM. This CDR3 comprises 13 residues. The CDR3 protein is CASSLMAAYEQYF.

The chain uses TRBV29-1 and TRBJ2-3; TCRdb designates TRBD1, a call that cannot be tested without DNA. Germline V lookup: CDR1 SQVTM, CDR2 ANQGSEA. This CDR3 has 16 amino acids. CDR3 amino acids: CSVEGSDGQGLDTQYF.

The chain uses TRBV12-3 or TRBV12-4 and TRBJ1-6. This CDR3 comprises 13 residues. The CDR3 spells CASSPPGGLALHF.

The V call is TRBV4-3, the J call TRBJ1-1. Germline lookup yields CDR1 LGHNA and CDR2 YSLEER. CDR3 length: 15 residues. CDR3 residues: CASSQDMWGWAEAFF.

The genes are TRBV3-1 and TRBJ2-1; as DNA is missing, the TRBD2 call by TCRdb cannot be tested. CDR1 and CDR2 from the germline V gene are LGHDT and YNNKEL (reference sequence). The CDR3 spans 18 residues. CDR3 in amino acids: CASSHGRALPEAYNEQFF.

The chain combines TRBV27 with TRBJ2-5; TCRdb calls TRBD1, which cannot be checked without DNA. Germline V gene sequence: CDR1 MNHEY, CDR2 SMNVEV (reference sequence). This CDR3 region has 15 residues. The CDR3 loop reads CASSPRQVWQETQYF.

The rearrangement joins TRBV7-2 to TRBJ2-7; the TRBD2 assignment by TCRdb is unverifiable without DNA. From germline, CDR1 is SGHTA and CDR2 FQGNSA. This CDR3 spans 16 amino acids. The CDR3: CASSLISQAFQDEQYF.

V gene TRBV10-3 combines with J gene TRBJ2-7; without DNA, the TCRdb call of TRBD1 cannot be checked. The length of the CDR3 is 12 residues. Per germline, CDR1 ENHRY and CDR2 SYGVKD. The CDR3 protein is CAITKGAHEQYF.